This T cell receptor beta chain was sequenced in a study of blood T cell repertoires in COVID-19. The trim removed 7 bases at V and 7 bases at J, leaving 13 bases unmatched. Germline CDR1 is PRHDT and CDR2 is FYEKMQ (reference sequence). This CDR3 has 16 amino acids. Assay: immunoSEQ multiplex PCR; the TCRdb copy retains only in-frame clones and omits some. The sample has about 170,000 clones; about 83% are singletons. Sequencing was performed on peripheral blood. J is TRBJ2-3 and V is TRBV13; 11 nucleotides agree with TRBD2. This TCR was recovered from a young man with active or convalescent COVID-19. CDR3 coding DNA: TGTGCCAGCACCAGATCGACTAGCGGGAAATCATATACGCAGTATTTT. Translation gives CASTRSTSGKSYTQYF.